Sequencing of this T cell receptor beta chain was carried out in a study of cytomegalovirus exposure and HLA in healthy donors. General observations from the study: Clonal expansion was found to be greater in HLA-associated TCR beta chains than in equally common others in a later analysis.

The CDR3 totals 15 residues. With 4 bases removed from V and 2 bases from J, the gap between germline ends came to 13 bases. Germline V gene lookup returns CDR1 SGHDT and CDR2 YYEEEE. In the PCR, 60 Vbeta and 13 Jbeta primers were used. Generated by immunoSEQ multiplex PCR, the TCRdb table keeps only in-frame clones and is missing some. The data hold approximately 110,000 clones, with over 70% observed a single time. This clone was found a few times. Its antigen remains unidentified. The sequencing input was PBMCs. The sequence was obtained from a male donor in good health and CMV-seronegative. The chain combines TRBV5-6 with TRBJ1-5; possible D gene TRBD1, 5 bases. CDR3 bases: TGTGCCAGCAGCCGTGGGGGGTTTGGCAATCAGCCCCAGCATTTT. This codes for CASSRGGFGNQPQHF.